Listed here are 10 T cell receptor beta chains from one sample, sequenced in a study of CD8+CD57+ T cells in acquired aplastic anemia. Template material for TCR beta VDJ and CDR3 profiling consisted of genomic DNA. A single record per CDR3 protein comes from TCRdb applying MiXCR to the reads. Altogether about 210,000 distinct CDR3 sequences are present, 30% to 40% being singletons, with the ten largest covering 0.95% to 1.2%. The sequenced sample consisted of sorted CD4+, CD8+, or CD8+CD57+ T cells (not recorded which) from PBMCs. The origin of the receptors is a human donor in good health, serving as a control.

V gene TRBV5-4 combines with J gene TRBJ2-5; TRBD2 matches at 8 bases. CDR3 length: 14 amino acids. Germline lookup yields CDR1 SGHNT and CDR2 YYREEE (reference sequence). J lost 2 bases, V lost 5 bases, and 5 bases had no gene match. Written as DNA, the CDR3 is TGTGCCAGCAGTAGGGGACTAGAACAAGAGACCCAGTACTTC. Translating gives CASSRGLEQETQYF.

About this clonotype itself: This may arise from a read error, as a much more abundant clone is one base away. The rearrangement uses TRBV10-3 and TRBJ1-6, with D possibly matching TRBD1 (5 bases). The CDR3 covers 14 residues. The V and J ends lost 3 bases and 6 bases respectively, with 9 bases between them. Germline-derived CDR1 and CDR2 are ENHRY and SYGVKD. CDR3 loop: CAISEAGRNSPLHF. The DNA of the CDR3 is TGTGCCATCAGTGAAGCAGGGCGTAATTCACCCCTCCACTTT.

The sample holds many counts of this clonotype. CDR3 nucleotide sequence: TGCAGTGCTAGAGGCGGCAGCTCCTACAATGAGCAGTTCTTC. Translated: CSARGGSSYNEQFF. This chain connects TRBV20-1 to TRBJ2-1; D ambiguous. V was cut by 1 base and J by 0 bases, with 7 bases left in between. The CDR3 has 14 residues. CDR1 and CDR2 (germline): DFQATT, SNEGSKA (reference sequence).

The chain combines TRBV19 with TRBJ2-4; TRBD1 agrees at 7 bases. The CDR3 is 17 amino acids. The J segment lost 3 bases and the V segment lost 1 base, leaving 9 bases of the junction unmatched. CDR1 LNHDA and CDR2 SQIVND come from the germline V gene (reference sequence). This CDR3 is CASSIGPKGGFKNIQYF. CDR3 DNA sequence: TGTGCCAGTAGTATAGGCCCGAAAGGGGGCTTCAAAAACATTCAGTACTTC.

There are many counts of this clonotype. The gene calls are TRBV24-1 and TRBJ2-1, with D unresolved. Per germline, CDR1 KGHDR and CDR2 SFDVKD. Trimming stripped 4 bases from V and 10 bases from J, with 16 bases between. This CDR3 has 14 amino acids. CDR3 amino acids: CATSDPTRLTEQFF. The CDR3 nucleotides read TGTGCCACCAGTGACCCAACCCGTCTGACCGAGCAGTTCTTC.

This clonotype has ten or more counts. V gene TRBV19 combines with J gene TRBJ2-2, with D tentatively TRBD1 (6 bases). The V end lost 6 bases, the J end lost 0 bases, and 14 bases lay between the germline ends. The CDR3 has 16 residues. Germline V lookup: CDR1 LNHDA, CDR2 SQIVND (reference sequence). CDR3 amino acids: CASRLTGTPNTGELFF. The CDR3 DNA follows: TGTGCCAGTAGACTAACCGGGACACCGAACACCGGGGAGCTGTTTTTT.

A note on this clonotype: A single base separates this from a much larger clone, so it may be a read error. This chain joins TRBV2 and TRBJ2-1; 8 bases line up with TRBD1. The CDR3 spans 14 residues. The germline V gene has CDR1 SNHLY and CDR2 FYNNEI. The CDR3 here is CASSWTGPYSEQFF. The CDR3 region has the DNA TGTGCCAGCAGCTGGACAGGGCCCTACAGTGAGCAGTTCTTC.

A note on this clonotype: A much larger clone differs from this one at a single base, so this may be a read error. V and J are TRBV5-1 and TRBJ2-5; 7 bases agree with TRBD2. The CDR3 loop spans 15 amino acids. With V trimmed by 2 bases and J by 4 bases, 8 bases remained unmatched. Looked up from germline, CDR1 is SGHRS and CDR2 is YFSETQ. The CDR3 reads CASSFSAGVGETQYF. CDR3 DNA sequence: TGCGCCAGCAGCTTCTCCGCGGGAGTAGGAGAGACCCAGTACTTC. The variable domain in full, completed from reference TRBV5-1 and TRBJ2-5, reads KAGVTQTPRYLIKTRGQQVTLSCSPISGHRSVSWYQQTPGQGLQFLFEYFSETQRNKGNFPGRFSGRQFSNSRSEMNVSTLELGDSALYLCASSFSAGVGETQYFGPGTRLLVL.

This clonotype was seen only a few times. The chain has TRBV3-1 and TRBJ1-4; 7 positions match TRBD1. V trimming: 3 bases; J trimming: 5 bases; junction bases outside the gene matches: 3. The CDR3 contains 14 residues. Per germline, CDR1 LGHDT and CDR2 YNNKEL (reference sequence). The CDR3 nucleotides read TGTGCCAGCAGCCAGGACAGGATGAATGAAAAACTGTTTTTT. Residues: CASSQDRMNEKLFF.

This clonotype was detected a few times. A much larger clone lies a single base off, so this may be a read error. The chain uses TRBV4-1 and TRBJ1-1; D remains ambiguous. The V and J ends lost 2 bases and 3 bases respectively, with 4 bases between them. This CDR3 has 12 residues. Germline CDR1 reads MGHRA; CDR2 reads YSYEKL. The DNA of the CDR3 is TGCGCCAGCAGCCAATACGACACTGAAGCTTTCTTT. It encodes CASSQYDTEAFF.